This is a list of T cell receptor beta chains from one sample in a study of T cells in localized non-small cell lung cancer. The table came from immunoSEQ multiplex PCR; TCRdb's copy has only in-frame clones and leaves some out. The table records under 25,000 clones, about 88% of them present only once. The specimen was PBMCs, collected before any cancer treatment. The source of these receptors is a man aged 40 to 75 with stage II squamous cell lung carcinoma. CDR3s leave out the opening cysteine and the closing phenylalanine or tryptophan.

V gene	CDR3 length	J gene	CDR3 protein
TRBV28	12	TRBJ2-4	ASGSSGTINIQY
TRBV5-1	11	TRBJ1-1	ASSLEGGTEAF
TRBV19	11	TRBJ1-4	ASSRTTNEKLF
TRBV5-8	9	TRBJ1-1	ASIGGPEAF
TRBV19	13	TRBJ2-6	ASSAPESGANVLT
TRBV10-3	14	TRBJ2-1	AISESSLAGVYEQF
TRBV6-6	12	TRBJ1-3	ASSYVGYGNTIY
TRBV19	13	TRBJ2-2	ASSIGGTNTGELF
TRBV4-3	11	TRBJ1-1	ASSYYRGSEAF
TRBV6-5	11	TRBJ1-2	ASSYDSHYGYT
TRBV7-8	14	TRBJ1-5	ASSSRLTRGNQPQH
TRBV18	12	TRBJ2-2	ASSLGSNTGELF
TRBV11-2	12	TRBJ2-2	ASSWDRSTGELF
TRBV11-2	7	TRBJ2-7	ASSRLQY
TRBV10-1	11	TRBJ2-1	ASSEYNYNEQF
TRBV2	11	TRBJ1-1	ASSPTTGGEAF
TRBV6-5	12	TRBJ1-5	ASSYNRDNQPQH
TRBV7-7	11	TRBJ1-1	ASSSGMGTEAF
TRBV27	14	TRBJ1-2	ASSSPLRQFLYGYT
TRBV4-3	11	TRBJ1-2	ASSQEGAYGYT
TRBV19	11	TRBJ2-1	ASKARWYNEQF
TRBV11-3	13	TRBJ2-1	ASSPRRGSYNEQF
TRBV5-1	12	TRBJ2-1	ASSGQGAGNEQF
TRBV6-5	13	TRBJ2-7	ASSYTRGYSYEQY
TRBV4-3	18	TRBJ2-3	ASSTPGTSGGAGGTDTQY
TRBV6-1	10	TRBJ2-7	ASMGRRYEQY
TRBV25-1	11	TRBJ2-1	ASRRQGYNEQF
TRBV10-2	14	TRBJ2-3	ASSGGVAGGGDTQY
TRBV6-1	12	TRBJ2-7	ASSDQPGQDGQY
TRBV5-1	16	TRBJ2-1	ASSLKIPRRVSYNEQF
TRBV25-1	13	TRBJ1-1	ASSGWTGMNTEAF
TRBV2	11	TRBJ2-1	ASSVLARDEQF
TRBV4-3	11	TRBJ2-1	ASSQDSGGLGF
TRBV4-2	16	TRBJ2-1	ASSQDGAGGSSYNEQF
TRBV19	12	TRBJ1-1	ASSSTHGGTEAF
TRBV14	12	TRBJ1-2	ASSQVTGGDGYT
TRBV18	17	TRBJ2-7	ASSPPVGRGGFGFYEQY
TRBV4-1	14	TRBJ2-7	ASSPAGGGSVYEQY
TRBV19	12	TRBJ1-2	ASSPSRTNYGYT
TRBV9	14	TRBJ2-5	ASSPGGQGQVGTQY
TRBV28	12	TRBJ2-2	AIARDSNTGELF
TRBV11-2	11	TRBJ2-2	ASSKANTGELF
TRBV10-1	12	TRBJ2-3	ASSSGGATDTQY
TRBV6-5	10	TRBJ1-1	ASSYGGLQAF
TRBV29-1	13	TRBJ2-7	SVGGQGKSRYEQY
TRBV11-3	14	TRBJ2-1	ASSLGQGMSYNEQF
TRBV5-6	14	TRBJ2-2	ASSRGGASDTGELF
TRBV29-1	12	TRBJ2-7	SVGLAGVGGEQY
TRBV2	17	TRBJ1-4	ASSTPGQGSMATNEKLF
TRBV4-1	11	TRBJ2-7	ASSRTGLDEQY
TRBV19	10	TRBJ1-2	ASSPREEGYT
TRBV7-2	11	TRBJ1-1	ASSLSEGTEAF
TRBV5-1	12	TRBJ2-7	ASSPEGQSYEQY
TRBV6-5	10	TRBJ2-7	ASSYSGVEQY
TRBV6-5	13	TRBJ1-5	ASRPDGEGNQPQH
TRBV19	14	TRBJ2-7	ASSSPHSTGVHEQY
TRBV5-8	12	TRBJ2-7	ASSSEGFLYEQY
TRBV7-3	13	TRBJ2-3	ASSPTGPITDTQY